These 8 T cell receptor beta chains came from one sample sequenced in a study of T cells after yellow fever vaccination. TCRdb re-derived calls from the 5' RACE reads in MiXCR, one entry per CDR3 protein. This table has a few hundred thousand distinct CDR3 sequences, about 3.5% appearing once. Sequenced material: PBMCs, taken on the day of the yellow fever booster vaccination. All receptors come from a man aged 18 to 30 who received the YFV17D yellow fever vaccine.

This clonotype was observed at least ten times. The rearrangement uses TRBV5-1 and TRBJ1-6, with a tentative D call TRBD1 (5 bases). Trimming took off 0 bases at V and 7 bases at J, with 17 bases between the two ends. The CDR3 totals 17 residues. The germline gives CDR1 SGHRS, CDR2 YFSETQ. CDR3 region: CASSLAGQGSWNSPLHF. The CDR3 DNA is TGCGCCAGCAGCTTGGCCGGGCAGGGAAGTTGGAATTCACCCCTCCACTTT.

This clonotype was detected a few times. CDR3: CASSLCPQGRANYEQYV. In DNA, the CDR3 is TGTGCCAGCAGCTTATGTCCTCAGGGTCGGGCAAACTACGAGCAGTACGTC. The gene calls are TRBV7-2 and TRBJ2-7, with D possibly TRBD1 on 5 matching bases. Germline CDR1 SGHTA, CDR2 FQGNSA. Trimming took off 2 bases at V and 3 bases at J, with 20 bases between the two ends. This CDR3 is built from 17 residues.

This clonotype was seen many times. The genes are TRBV11-2 and TRBJ2-1; 8 bases fit TRBD2. The V gene's germline CDR1 is SGHAT and CDR2 FQNNGV. The CDR3 totals 15 residues. V lost 0 bases, J lost 9 bases, and 7 bases stayed unmatched. The CDR3 sequence is CASSLDIGLAGEQFF. CDR3 DNA sequence: TGTGCCAGCAGCTTAGATATCGGGCTAGCGGGTGAGCAGTTCTTC.

A remark on this clonotype: This could be a read error, since a much larger clone is one nucleotide away. The chain employs TRBV2 and TRBJ1-1, with D possibly TRBD1 on 6 matching bases. The CDR3 has 12 amino acids. Germline assignment: CDR1 SNHLY and CDR2 FYNNEI. CDR3 in amino acids: CASSGGDTVAFF. The CDR3, as DNA: TGTGCCAGCAGTGGGGGGGACACTGTAGCTTTCTTT. The full variable domain, its missing parts supplied by reference TRBV2 and TRBJ1-1, is EPEVTQTPSHQVTQMGQEVILRCVPISNHLYFYWYRQILGQKVEFLVSFYNNEISEKSEIFDDQFSVERPDGSNFTLKIRSTKLEDSAMYFCASSGGDTVAFFGQGTRLTVV.

In its sample, this clonotype was seen many times. Here the CDR3 DNA reads TGTGCCAGCTCACCAGTCAGGGGCGAAGGCACGCAGTATTTT. This codes for CASSPVRGEGTQYF. This chain connects TRBV18 to TRBJ2-3, with D perhaps matching TRBD1 (6 bases). V lost 2 bases and J 9 bases, leaving 15 bases between the germline ends. The CDR3 has 14 amino acids. CDR1 is KGHSH and CDR2 is LQKENI in the germline V gene.

In this sample, this clonotype turned up many times. The gene calls are TRBV5-1 and TRBJ1-1; tentative D call: TRBD1 (6 bases). V lost 2 bases and J lost 8, with 10 bases in between. Germline V gives CDR1 SGHRS, CDR2 YFSETQ. The CDR3 runs to 12 residues. Here the CDR3 DNA reads TGCGCCAGCAGCTTACAGGGACCGGAAGCTTTCTTT. Protein sequence: CASSLQGPEAFF.

This clonotype was observed a few times. The V call is TRBV6-2 or TRBV6-3, the J call TRBJ2-7, with 7 bases that match TRBD1. V shed 7 bases, J shed 3 bases, and the junction held 6 bases outside the gene matches. Germline CDR1 reads MNHEY; CDR2 reads SVGEGT. This CDR3 comprises 13 residues. The CDR3 protein is CASKKTGSYEQYV. The DNA for the CDR3 is TGTGCCAGCAAAAAGACAGGGAGCTACGAGCAGTACGTC.

This clonotype was seen ten or more times. The chain uses TRBV9 and TRBJ1-2; D gene unclear. Trimming removed 0 bases at V and 7 bases at J, with 16 bases between. CDR1 is SGDLS, CDR2 YYNGEE, per germline. CDR3 length: 15 residues. CDR3 DNA: TGTGCCAGCAGCGTAGGGGGTCCGATCGAGGGTGGCTACACCTTC. It codes for CASSVGGPIEGGYTF.